The 30 T cell receptor beta chains below all came from one sample that was sequenced in a study of cytomegalovirus exposure and HLA in healthy donors. PCR involved 60 Vbeta and 13 Jbeta primers. Sequencing was performed with immunoSEQ multiplex PCR; in TCRdb, only in-frame clones are kept and a portion is missing. The sample contains 150,000 or so clones, 77% of which appear only once. Sequences were obtained from PBMCs. The origin of the receptors is a male donor in good health and CMV-seronegative.

The chain has TRBV5-1 and TRBJ2-7, with TRBD1 as a possible D gene (6 bases). V lost 0 bases to trimming and J lost 0 bases, with 13 bases between them. CDR3 size: 16 residues. The germline V gene has CDR1 SGHRS and CDR2 YFSETQ. This CDR3 is CASSLAVGDTSYEQYF. CDR3 bases: TGCGCCAGCAGCTTGGCCGTCGGGGACACCTCCTACGAGCAGTACTTC.

A remark on this clone: An end of the junction differs from the germline gene, which may be a read error. The rearrangement uses TRBV7-9 and TRBJ1-2; the D is unclear. CDR3 length: 15 residues. Germline V CDR1 and CDR2: SEHNR, FQNEAQ (reference sequence). This chain's CDR3 is CSSSLKASSNYGYTF. The CDR3 nucleotides are TGTTCCAGCAGCTTAAAAGCCTCGAGCAACTATGGCTACACCTTC.

Only one count was recorded for this clone. V is TRBV25-1 and J is TRBJ2-7; 7 positions match TRBD2. Germline CDR1 reads MGHDK; CDR2 reads SYGVNS. J was trimmed by 0 bases and V by 1 base; bases with no gene match: 9. The CDR3 has 17 amino acids. The CDR3: CASSESSGTSFSYEQYF. In DNA, the CDR3 is TGTGCCAGCAGTGAATCTAGCGGTACGTCGTTCTCCTACGAGCAGTACTTC.

The chain recombines TRBV27 with TRBJ2-4; D may be TRBD2 (6 bases). The CDR3 consists of 14 residues. The germline V gene encodes CDR1 MNHEY and CDR2 SMNVEV (reference sequence). Trimming cost V 8 bases and J 3 bases, with 14 bases left between them. The CDR3 DNA is TGTGCCAGCCTTTGGAGGGTAGGCAAAAACATTCAGTACTTC. Protein sequence: CASLWRVGKNIQYF.

This chain links TRBV19 with TRBJ2-7; 11 bases fit TRBD1. Looked up from germline, CDR1 is LNHDA and CDR2 is SQIVND (reference sequence). This CDR3 has 13 residues. With V trimmed by 5 bases and J by 6 bases, 3 bases remained unmatched. CDR3 in amino acids: CASSGTGGFEQYF. Written as DNA, the CDR3 is TGTGCCAGTAGTGGGACAGGGGGTTTCGAGCAGTACTTC. The complete variable domain, with remaining parts taken from reference TRBV19 and TRBJ2-7, reads DGGITQSPKYLFRKEGQNVTLSCEQNLNHDAMYWYRQDPGQGLRLIYYSQIVNDFQKGDIAEGYSVSREKKESFPLTVTSAQKNPTAFYLCASSGTGGFEQYFGPGTRLTVT.

The chain has TRBV5-6 and TRBJ1-1; TRBD1 matches 7 bases. The V gene's germline CDR1 is SGHDT and CDR2 YYEEEE. The CDR3 is made up of 14 amino acids. V lost 5 bases to trimming and J lost 2 bases; unmatched junction nucleotides: 6. In nucleotides, the CDR3 is TGTGCCAGCAGTTACAGGGGCATAAACACTGAAGCTTTCTTT. Encoded protein: CASSYRGINTEAFF.

The sample holds a few counts of this clone. This chain uses TRBV5-1 with TRBJ2-7; 9 bases match TRBD2. V trimming: 5 bases; J trimming: 3 bases; junction bases outside the gene matches: 3. The germline gives CDR1 SGHRS, CDR2 YFSETQ. CDR3 length: 13 residues. The CDR3 DNA sequence: TGCGCCAGCAGTCCTAGCGGGGACTACGAGCAGTACTTC. It specifies CASSPSGDYEQYF.

The rearrangement links TRBV7-8 to TRBJ2-3; 7 nucleotides line up with TRBD2. J gave up 3 bases and V 0 bases, and 3 bases lay outside the gene matches. The germline V gene has CDR1 SGHVS and CDR2 FQNEAQ. The CDR3 has 15 residues. In nucleotides, the CDR3 is TGTGCCAGCAGCTTAGCAGGGAGGGTGACAGATACGCAGTATTTT. This encodes CASSLAGRVTDTQYF.

The chain uses TRBV30 and TRBJ2-6, with D maybe TRBD1 (5 bases). CDR3 length: 11 residues. With 0 bases removed from V and 16 bases from J, the gap between germline ends came to 10 bases. Germline loops: CDR1 GTSNPN, CDR2 SVGIG (reference sequence). CDR3 coding DNA: TGTGCCTGGAGTGTACGAAGGACACTGACTTTC. This encodes CAWSVRRTLTF.

There are a few counts of this clone. The sample carries other DNA sequences with the same CDR3. This chain joins TRBV7-2 and TRBJ2-7; D not certain. Looked up from germline, CDR1 is SGHTA and CDR2 is FQGNSA. The CDR3 is 11 residues long. Between the trimmed V and J ends, which lost 5 bases and 3 bases, there was a span of 5 bases. Here the CDR3 reads CASSPGYEQYF. The DNA of the CDR3 is TGTGCCAGCAGCCCAGGCTACGAGCAGTACTTC.

The chain is built from TRBV27 and TRBJ2-4; possible D gene TRBD2, 5 bases. This CDR3 comprises 18 residues. V was shortened by 7 bases and J by 0 bases, with 22 bases between the two germline ends. CDR1 MNHEY and CDR2 SMNVEV come from the germline V gene (reference sequence). In DNA, the CDR3 is TGTGCCAGCACCCCCACCCTAGGGAGCCTTTTAGCCAAAAACATTCAGTACTTC. It translates to CASTPTLGSLLAKNIQYF.

The chain combines TRBV18 with TRBJ1-4; D may be TRBD1 (5 bases). V lost 3 bases to trimming and J lost 4 bases, with 9 bases between them. The CDR3 sequence is 14 residues long. Germline V gene sequence: CDR1 KGHSH, CDR2 LQKENI. CDR3 protein: CASSPTGYNEKLFF. The DNA of the CDR3 is TGTGCCAGCTCACCTACAGGCTATAATGAAAAACTGTTTTTT.

The V gene is TRBV19, the J gene TRBJ2-1; TRBD2 agrees at 15 bases. Germline V CDR1 and CDR2: LNHDA, SQIVND (reference sequence). The CDR3 extends over 15 amino acids. V trimming: 7 bases; J trimming: 4 bases; junction bases outside the gene matches: 2. CDR3 DNA: TGTGCCAGTAACGGACTAGCGGGAGGGTACAATGAGCAGTTCTTC. The encoded protein is CASNGLAGGYNEQFF.

The chain combines TRBV19 with TRBJ1-5; the D gene is possibly TRBD1 (6 bases). Germline CDR1 LNHDA, CDR2 SQIVND (reference sequence). Trimming removed 6 bases at V and 3 bases at J, with 15 bases between. The CDR3 has 15 residues. The CDR3 is CASRLRGDNNQPQHF. The CDR3 nucleotides read TGTGCCAGTAGACTGCGAGGGGACAACAATCAGCCCCAGCATTTT.

V and J are TRBV7-6 and TRBJ2-1; 16 nucleotides align to TRBD2. Germline values: CDR1 SGHVS, CDR2 FNYEAQ. V trimming: 5 bases; J trimming: 7 bases; junction bases outside the gene matches: 8. The CDR3 has 17 amino acids. The CDR3 here is CASSPGLAGGPMNEQFF. In nucleotides, the CDR3 is TGTGCCAGCAGCCCGGGACTAGCGGGAGGGCCGATGAATGAGCAGTTCTTC.

The chain couples TRBV5-1 to TRBJ1-1; the D gene is possibly TRBD1 (6 bases). Trimming left V 0 bases short and J 6 bases short, with 15 bases between. Germline assignment: CDR1 SGHRS and CDR2 YFSETQ. This CDR3 has 15 amino acids. The CDR3 region is CASSLDGGGGSEAFF. The CDR3 nucleotides are TGCGCCAGCAGCTTGGATGGAGGGGGGGGATCTGAAGCTTTCTTT. The variable domain in full, with the rest retrieved from reference TRBV5-1 and TRBJ1-1, is KAGVTQTPRYLIKTRGQQVTLSCSPISGHRSVSWYQQTPGQGLQFLFEYFSETQRNKGNFPGRFSGRQFSNSRSEMNVSTLELGDSALYLCASSLDGGGGSEAFFGQGTRLTVV.

The chain uses TRBV5-5 and TRBJ1-1; D remains ambiguous. In germline, CDR1 is SGHKS, CDR2 YYEKEE (reference sequence). V was pared by 1 base and J by 3 bases, with 25 bases between. The CDR3 sequence is 19 residues long. CDR3 nucleotides: TGTGCCAGCAGCTTGAACCCCCTCCTTTACTCCAGAGGTGACACTGAAGCTTTCTTT. Translating gives CASSLNPLLYSRGDTEAFF.

The rearrangement joins TRBV19 to TRBJ2-7, with 7 bases fitting TRBD1. The germline CDR1 and CDR2 sequences are LNHDA and SQIVND (reference sequence). The length of the CDR3 is 14 residues. Trimming at V came to 4 bases and at J to 3 bases, leaving 6 bases not matched to a gene. CDR3: CASSTPGQFYEQYF. CDR3 nucleotide sequence: TGTGCCAGTAGTACCCCGGGACAGTTCTACGAGCAGTACTTC.

The CDR3 DNA reads TGTGCCAGCAGTAGCGGAGAGAAGGATACGCAGTATTTT. Residues: CASSSGEKDTQYF. The chain is built from TRBV6-4 and TRBJ2-3, with TRBD2 as a possible D gene (5 bases). CDR3 length: 13 residues. Germline values: CDR1 MRHNA, CDR2 SNTAGT. Between the trimmed V and J ends, which lost 5 bases and 6 bases, there was a span of 12 bases.

CDR3 in DNA: TGCGCCAGCAGCCAAAGAGCGGGGCCTGCAACTAATGAAAAACTGTTTTTT. Its protein is CASSQRAGPATNEKLFF. The V and J genes are TRBV4-1 and TRBJ1-4; TRBD1 might be the D (5 bases). Trimming removed 2 bases from V and 0 bases from J, with 13 bases in between. The CDR3 is 17 residues long. CDR1 is MGHRA, CDR2 YSYEKL, per germline.

The chain recombines TRBV9 with TRBJ2-7, with 9 nucleotides matching TRBD1. J was trimmed by 6 bases and V by 0 bases; bases with no gene match: 7. This CDR3 spans 15 amino acids. CDR1 is SGDLS, CDR2 YYNGEE, per germline. CDR3: CASSVGGTGQPEQYF. The CDR3 region has the DNA TGTGCCAGCAGCGTAGGTGGGACAGGGCAACCCGAGCAGTACTTC. The variable domain in full, with the rest retrieved from reference TRBV9 and TRBJ2-7, is DSGVTQTPKHLITATGQRVTLRCSPRSGDLSVYWYQQSLDQGLQFLIQYYNGEERAKGNILERFSAQQFPDLHSELNLSSLELGDSALYFCASSVGGTGQPEQYFGPGTRLTVT.

This sequence joins TRBV6-6 and TRBJ2-7; D is ambiguous. In germline, CDR1 is MNHNY, CDR2 SVGAGI (reference sequence). V lost 8 bases and J lost 0, with 11 bases in between. The CDR3 is made up of 13 amino acids. CDR3 sequence: CASGLRSSYEQYF. DNA of the CDR3: TGTGCCAGCGGTCTCCGTAGCTCCTACGAGCAGTACTTC.

Of note for this clone: The junction and the germline gene differ at one end; a read error may be behind it. The chain joins TRBV29-1 to TRBJ1-2; D may be TRBD1 (5 bases). The length of the CDR3 is 13 residues. From germline, CDR1 is SQVTM and CDR2 ANQGSEA. DNA of the CDR3: TGCAGCGTTGAAACCAGGACATTCGTGGGTATGGACTTC. This translates into CSVETRTFVGMDF.

This clone was seen more than once but under ten times. The genes are TRBV6-5 and TRBJ1-3, with 9 bases that match TRBD1. With 6 bases clipped from V and 7 bases from J, the junction kept 7 bases outside the gene matches. This CDR3 contains 14 residues. Germline V gene sequence: CDR1 MNHEY, CDR2 SVGAGI. The CDR3 is CASSEQGAGNTIYF. For the CDR3, the DNA is TGTGCCAGCAGCGAACAGGGGGCCGGGAACACCATATATTTT.

Remarks on this clone: At one end, the junction sequence differs from germline, possibly due to a read error. V usage is TRBV7-7 and J usage is TRBJ2-3; no firm D call. Per the germline V gene, CDR1 is SSHAT and CDR2 is FNYEAQ (reference sequence). The length of the CDR3 is 13 residues. CDR3 DNA sequence: TGTGCTAGCAGCTTTACGGTCACAGATACGCAGTATTTT. As protein: CASSFTVTDTQYF.

The chain employs TRBV7-2 and TRBJ1-5; D is undetermined. The CDR3 extends over 15 amino acids. The germline gives CDR1 SGHTA, CDR2 FQGNSA. The ends were cut back, 0 bases at V and 6 bases at J, with 12 bases in the middle. Here the CDR3 reads CASSLAAGVSQPQHF. CDR3 sequence (DNA): TGTGCCAGCAGCTTAGCGGCAGGCGTGAGTCAGCCCCAGCATTTT.

The count of this clone is one. The chain has TRBV5-1 and TRBJ2-1; D is possibly TRBD2 (5 bases). Trimming cost V 4 bases and J 7 bases, with 18 bases left between them. Germline lookup yields CDR1 SGHRS and CDR2 YFSETQ. The CDR3 sequence is 15 residues long. The CDR3 reads CASSPSEVPGNEQFF. The CDR3 DNA sequence: TGCGCCAGCAGCCCCTCGGAGGTTCCCGGAAATGAGCAGTTCTTC.

V usage is TRBV15 and J usage is TRBJ2-5; 8 bases line up with TRBD1. The germline V gene encodes CDR1 LNHNV and CDR2 YYDKDF (reference sequence). This CDR3 has 15 residues. V trimming: 3 bases; J trimming: 4 bases; junction bases outside the gene matches: 7. CDR3 amino acids: CATSSQTGAGETQYF. In nucleotides, the CDR3 is TGTGCCACCAGCAGTCAGACAGGGGCCGGAGAGACCCAGTACTTC.

The chain couples TRBV5-1 to TRBJ2-7, with D perhaps matching TRBD2 (6 bases). Germline-derived CDR1 and CDR2 are SGHRS and YFSETQ. Trimming took off 7 bases at V and 5 bases at J, with 10 bases between the two ends. This CDR3 has 11 amino acids. The CDR3 loop reads CASGGMDEQYF. The CDR3 DNA follows: TGCGCCAGCGGAGGGATGGACGAGCAGTACTTC.

Note on this clone: The junction and the germline gene differ at one end; a read error may be behind it. The chain combines TRBV6-1 with TRBJ2-2, with no clear D. The CDR3 has 14 residues. The germline CDR1 and CDR2 sequences are MNHNS and SASEGT. CDR3 in amino acids: CASREGYGTGELFF. Here the CDR3 DNA reads TGTGCCAGCAGAGAAGGGTACGGCACCGGGGAGCTGTTTTTT.